The clone carrying this TCR beta chain was recorded only once. Its antigen is currently unknown. The sample originates from a study of shared clonotypes between healthy human individuals. Repertoires were generated with immunoSEQ multiplex PCR, while TCRdb's copy carries only in-frame clones and drops some. The sample comprises millions of clones, roughly nine tenths of which are singletons, and around 0.15% rests with the top ten. The CDR3 extends over 13 amino acids. Trimming took 0 bases from V and 7 from J; bases not matched to a gene: 1. Germline values: CDR1 SGHNT, CDR2 YYREEE (reference sequence). Regarding the study as a whole: Specimens sampled were limited to blood, with tissue repertoires likely differing. Clonotypes not shared had lower generation probabilities than those common to all four donors.

This receptor was obtained from a man aged 18 to 30 in good health. V is TRBV5-4 and J is TRBJ2-1; 7 nucleotides align to TRBD1. Sequenced: naive CD4+ T cells sorted from blood. Subset noted: CD45RA+ positively selected. As DNA, the CDR3 is TGTGCCAGCAGCTTGGCAGGGGGAAATGAGCAGTTCTTC. Protein sequence: CASSLAGGNEQFF.